This T cell receptor (beta chain) was recovered during a study of Ad26.COV2.S vaccination and SARS-CoV-2 variants. TCRdb's table, derived via immunoSEQ multiplex PCR, lists solely in-frame clones and lacks some. The data contain about 350,000 clones, about 91% of them seen just once; the ten biggest clones take up 3% to 5%. There are 12 residues in the CDR3. Germline assignment: CDR1 DFQATT and CDR2 SNEGSKA (reference sequence). V was shortened by 3 bases and J by 2 bases, with 8 bases between the two germline ends. The chain employs TRBV20-1 and TRBJ2-7, with D uncertain. The specimen comprised peripheral blood, sampled after recovery from COVID-19. The source is a human donor who had recovered from COVID-19. Here the CDR3 DNA reads TGCAGTGCTAGTGGGCCCACCTACGAGCAGTACTTC. Encoded protein: CSASGPTYEQYF.